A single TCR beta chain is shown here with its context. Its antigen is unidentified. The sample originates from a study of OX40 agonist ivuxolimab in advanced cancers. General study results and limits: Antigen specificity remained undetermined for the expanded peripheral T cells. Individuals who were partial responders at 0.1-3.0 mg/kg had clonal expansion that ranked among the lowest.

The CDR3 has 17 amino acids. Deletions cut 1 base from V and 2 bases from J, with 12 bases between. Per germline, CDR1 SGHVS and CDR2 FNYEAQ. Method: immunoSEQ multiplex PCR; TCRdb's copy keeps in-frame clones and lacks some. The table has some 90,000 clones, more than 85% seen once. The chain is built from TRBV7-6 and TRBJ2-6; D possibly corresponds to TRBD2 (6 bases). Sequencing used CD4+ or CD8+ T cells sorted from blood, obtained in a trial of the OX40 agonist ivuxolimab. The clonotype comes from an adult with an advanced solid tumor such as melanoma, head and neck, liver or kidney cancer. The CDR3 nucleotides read TGTGCCAGCAGCTTAGGATTGACTAGTCCTGGGGCCAACGTCCTGACTTTC. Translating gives CASSLGLTSPGANVLTF.